This TCR beta chain was profiled in a study of T cell changes during pregnancy in multiple sclerosis. The junction had 5 bases not matched to a gene; V was cut back by 4 bases and J by 4 bases. CDR1 is SGDLS and CDR2 is YYNGEE in the germline V gene. The CDR3 is made up of 16 amino acids. The method was immunoSEQ multiplex PCR; TCRdb's version includes in-frame clones alone and lacks a portion of them. In the table there are 95,000 to 100,000 clones, approximately 90% of which are singletons. The sequence derives from a female donor in good health, enrolled as a control in a pregnancy study. The chain uses TRBV9 and TRBJ2-1; 13 positions agree with TRBD2. The source was peripheral blood, collected after pregnancy. Here the CDR3 reads CASSRWTSGSYNEQFF. CDR3 DNA sequence: TGTGCCAGCAGCCGTTGGACTAGCGGGAGTTACAATGAGCAGTTCTTC.